The T cell receptor beta chain under discussion was sequenced for a study of cytomegalovirus exposure and HLA in healthy donors. Study information: When roughly 420 donors were genotyped, around 77% of them were found to fall in the Caucasian-associated ancestry cluster. General study points: Association of 15,000 to 20,000 TCR beta sequences with HLA alleles was found at 0.05 false discovery rate in a later analysis.

60 Vbeta and 13 Jbeta primers were used in PCR. The table came from immunoSEQ multiplex PCR; TCRdb's copy has only in-frame clones and leaves some out. The sample carries approximately 120,000 clones, around 73% recorded once. Note on this clone: Its antigen is not identified.

What was sequenced was PBMCs. The receptor was isolated from a man aged 40-49 years in good health and CMV-seronegative.

The CDR3 region is CASSEGGSLEQYF. As DNA, the CDR3 is TGTGCCAGCAGTGAGGGGGGGTCCCTGGAGCAGTACTTC. The chain is built from TRBV6-1 and TRBJ2-7, with 7 bases identical to TRBD2. In germline, CDR1 is MNHNS, CDR2 SASEGT. V dropped 3 bases and J dropped 7; count of bases not matched to a gene: 6. The CDR3 contains 13 residues.